The 20 T cell receptor beta chains below come from one sample, sequenced in a study of T cells after yellow fever vaccination. TCRdb re-analysed the 5' RACE reads in MiXCR, keeping a single row per CDR3 protein. The sample consists of nearly 550,000 distinct CDR3 sequences, roughly 19% of them appearing once. The specimen comprised PBMCs, sampled 15 days after the yellow fever booster vaccination. The receptors derive from a man in his thirties or forties who received the YFV17D yellow fever vaccine.

The chain combines TRBV7-7 with TRBJ2-1, with 9 positions matching TRBD1. V trimming: 5 bases; J trimming: 5 bases; junction bases outside the gene matches: 7. CDR1 and CDR2 (germline): SSHAT, FNYEAQ (reference sequence). The CDR3 is made up of 15 amino acids. The CDR3 region has the DNA TGTGCCAGCAGCCCCGGACAGGGGAAGCACAATGAGCAGTTCTTC. It is translated as CASSPGQGKHNEQFF. Full variable domain (outside the CDR3, taken from reference TRBV7-7 and TRBJ2-1): GAGVSQSPRYKVTKRGQDVTLRCDPISSHATLYWYQQALGQGPEFLTYFNYEAQPDKSGLPSDRFSAERPEGSISTLTIQRTEQRDSAMYRCASSPGQGKHNEQFFGPGTRLTVL.

This chain links TRBV29-1 with TRBJ2-7; D may be TRBD1 or TRBD2 (6 bases each). The CDR3 loop spans 11 amino acids. In germline, CDR1 is SQVTM, CDR2 ANQGSEA. V was cut by 7 bases and J by 6 bases, with 13 bases left in between. In DNA form, the CDR3 reads TGCAGCGGTGTACAGGGAGGCGAGCAGTACTTC. Protein product: CSGVQGGEQYF.

The chain recombines TRBV6-4 with TRBJ1-1; possibly TRBD1 for D (6 bases). From germline, CDR1 is MRHNA and CDR2 SNTAGT. This CDR3 has 15 amino acids. V was clipped by 7 bases and J by 1 base, with 16 bases between them. This chain's CDR3 is CASKGHRRGNTEAFF. The CDR3 nucleotides read TGTGCCAGCAAGGGACACCGCCGGGGGAACACTGAAGCTTTCTTT.

V and J are TRBV14 and TRBJ2-2; D gene uncertain. The V gene lost 6 bases and the J gene lost 0 bases, with 8 bases spanning the gap. The CDR3 totals 14 residues. The germline V gene has CDR1 SGHDN and CDR2 FVKESK. The DNA for the CDR3 is TGTGCCAGCAGACCCGGAGCGAACACCGGGGAGCTGTTTTTT. It codes for CASRPGANTGELFF.

This clonotype was seen repeatedly, ten times or more. The chain carries TRBV19 and TRBJ2-1; 9 bases line up with TRBD1. Trimming at V came to 4 bases and at J to 8 bases, leaving 12 bases not matched to a gene. This CDR3 region has 16 residues. Germline CDR1 and CDR2: LNHDA and SQIVND (reference sequence). The CDR3 is CASSRVGGQGMYEQFF. CDR3 bases: TGTGCCAGTAGTAGAGTTGGGGGACAGGGTATGTATGAGCAGTTCTTC.

For the CDR3, the DNA is TGTGCCAGCAGCCAAGATCGGGGCGGGAGGCTATACAATGAGCAGTTCTTC. Encoded protein: CASSQDRGGRLYNEQFF. This rearrangement joins TRBV14 to TRBJ2-1; 8 bases agree with TRBD2. From germline, CDR1 is SGHDN and CDR2 FVKESK. The CDR3 runs to 17 residues. J lost 4 bases, V lost 0 bases, and 8 bases had no gene match.

This chain joins TRBV7-2 and TRBJ2-1; D not resolved. Trimming took off 1 base at V and 11 bases at J, with 15 bases between the two ends. Germline assignment: CDR1 SGHTA and CDR2 FQGNSA. This CDR3 is 14 amino acids long. The CDR3, as DNA: TGTGCCAGCAGCTTAGATTTGGACCCCAAAAAGCAGTTCTTC. It translates to CASSLDLDPKKQFF.

The chain combines TRBV5-1 with TRBJ2-3; a weak D match, TRBD1 (6 bases). CDR1 is SGHRS and CDR2 is YFSETQ in the germline V gene. Trimming left V 5 bases short and J 2 bases short, with 12 bases between. The CDR3 is 14 amino acids. CDR3 bases: TGCGCCAGCAGACAGGGCCTTTTCACAGATACGCAGTATTTT. Protein product: CASRQGLFTDTQYF.

The CDR3 here is CASSDWGAGAFF. The CDR3 DNA sequence: TGTGCCAGCAGCGATTGGGGGGCCGGGGCTTTCTTT. The genes are TRBV6-1 and TRBJ1-1, with D perhaps matching TRBD1 (6 bases). The CDR3 is made up of 12 amino acids. Germline assignment: CDR1 MNHNS and CDR2 SASEGT. V was clipped by 6 bases and J by 11 bases, with 16 bases between them.

The chain couples TRBV28 to TRBJ2-7; perhaps TRBD2 as D (6 bases). V was cut by 5 bases and J by 4 bases, with 21 bases left in between. This CDR3 is 16 amino acids long. Germline V lookup: CDR1 MDHEN, CDR2 SYDVKM. The CDR3 here is CASSGPLAIHGYEQYF. The CDR3 DNA sequence: TGTGCCAGCAGTGGCCCCCTAGCGATCCATGGGTACGAGCAGTACTTC.

This clonotype was counted between two and nine times. J is TRBJ2-1 and V is TRBV20-1; the match to TRBD2 covers 8 bases. This CDR3 is 15 amino acids long. J gave up 8 bases and V 3 bases, and 12 bases lay outside the gene matches. Looked up from germline, CDR1 is DFQATT and CDR2 is SNEGSKA (reference sequence). This chain's CDR3 is CSASRREVSVDEQFF. The CDR3 bases are TGCAGTGCTAGTAGGCGGGAGGTGTCGGTCGATGAGCAGTTCTTC.

The rearrangement uses TRBV7-6 and TRBJ2-5; no definite D call. Germline CDR1 reads SGHVS; CDR2 reads FNYEAQ. V lost 2 bases, J lost 0 bases, and 7 bases lay in between. This CDR3 region has 14 residues. CDR3 residues: CASSLSWNQETQYF. The CDR3 DNA reads as TGTGCCAGCAGCTTATCCTGGAACCAAGAGACCCAGTACTTC.

Here the CDR3 reads CASSILAGGASYNEQFF. The CDR3 region has the DNA TGTGCCAGTAGTATTCTAGCGGGGGGTGCCTCCTACAATGAGCAGTTCTTC. This chain connects TRBV19 to TRBJ2-1; TRBD2 aligns across 11 bases. V shed 3 bases, J shed 0 bases, and the junction held 4 bases outside the gene matches. CDR1 and CDR2 (germline): LNHDA, SQIVND (reference sequence). CDR3 length: 17 amino acids.

The table lists this clonotype with a few counts. The chain links TRBV30 to TRBJ2-1, with TRBD2 as a possible D gene (5 bases). The CDR3 is made up of 13 amino acids. With 0 bases removed from V and 6 bases from J, the gap between germline ends came to 9 bases. Germline V gene data show CDR1 as GTSNPN and CDR2 as SVGIG (reference sequence). This CDR3 reads CAWSVGSSNEQFF. The CDR3, as DNA: TGTGCCTGGAGTGTTGGGAGTAGCAATGAGCAGTTCTTC.

The chain uses TRBV12-3 or TRBV12-4 and TRBJ2-5, with 15 nucleotides matching TRBD2. The J segment lost 5 bases and the V segment lost 5 bases, leaving 15 bases of the junction unmatched. This CDR3 is 19 amino acids long. The CDR3 loop reads CASSGLPGTSGRLRETQYF. CDR3 DNA sequence: TGTGCCAGCAGTGGACTACCCGGGACTAGCGGGAGGCTGAGGGAGACCCAGTACTTC.

This clonotype was seen a few times. V gene TRBV7-2 combines with J gene TRBJ2-5; no firm D call. CDR3 length: 17 residues. Germline-derived CDR1 and CDR2 are SGHTA and FQGNSA. The V and J ends lost 1 base and 0 bases respectively, with 15 bases between them. CDR3 amino acids: CASSLVGRGANQETQYF. The CDR3, as DNA: TGTGCCAGCAGCTTAGTCGGTCGCGGAGCGAACCAAGAGACCCAGTACTTC.

This clonotype was detected only a few times. The V call is TRBV4-3, the J call TRBJ2-3; D is possibly TRBD2 (5 bases). Germline V lookup: CDR1 LGHNA, CDR2 YSLEER. This CDR3 is 14 amino acids long. V was clipped by 3 bases and J by 6 bases, with 13 bases between them. CDR3 nucleotide sequence: TGCGCCAGCAGCCAGGGGAGACTTCTGGATACGCAGTATTTT. This sequence encodes CASSQGRLLDTQYF.

The CDR3 is CASSPPWVSGANVLTF. In nucleotides, the CDR3 is TGTGCCAGCAGCCCACCGTGGGTCTCTGGGGCCAACGTCCTGACTTTC. The chain carries TRBV5-8 and TRBJ2-6; D call uncertain. This CDR3 contains 16 residues. CDR1 and CDR2 (germline): SGHTS, YDEGEE. Trimming took 4 bases from V and 0 from J, leaving 11 bases between them. Complete variable domain (other parts from reference TRBV5-8 and TRBJ2-6): EAGVTQSPTHLIKTRGQQATLRCSPISGHTSVYWYQQALGLGLQFLLWYDEGEERNRGNFPPRFSGRQFPNYSSELNVNALELEDSALYLCASSPPWVSGANVLTFGAGSRLTVL.

V is TRBV12-3 or TRBV12-4 and J is TRBJ1-2; D is unresolved. The V end lost 1 base, the J end lost 4 bases, and 10 bases lay between the germline ends. The CDR3 has 14 residues. The CDR3 sequence: CASSLGVGSYGYTF. The DNA of the CDR3 is TGTGCCAGCAGTTTAGGGGTAGGGTCCTATGGCTACACCTTC.

This chain connects TRBV11-2 to TRBJ2-4; possibly TRBD1 for D (7 bases). This CDR3 has 16 amino acids. The V and J ends lost 6 bases and 8 bases respectively, with 23 bases between them. The germline gives CDR1 SGHAT, CDR2 FQNNGV. CDR3 sequence reads: CASSERGDSLPDIQYF. The CDR3 coding sequence is TGTGCCAGCAGTGAAAGGGGGGACAGCCTGCCAGACATTCAGTACTTC.